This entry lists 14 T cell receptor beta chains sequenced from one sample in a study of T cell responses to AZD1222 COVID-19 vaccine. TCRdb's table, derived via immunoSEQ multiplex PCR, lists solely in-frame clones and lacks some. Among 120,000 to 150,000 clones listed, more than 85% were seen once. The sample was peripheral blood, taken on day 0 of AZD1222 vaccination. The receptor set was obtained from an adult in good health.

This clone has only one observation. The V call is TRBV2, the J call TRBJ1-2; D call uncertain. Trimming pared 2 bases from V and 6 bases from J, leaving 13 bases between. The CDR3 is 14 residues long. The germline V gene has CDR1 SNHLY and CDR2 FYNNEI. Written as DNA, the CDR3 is TGTGCCAGCAGTGAAATCAGGACCGGCCATGGCTACACCTTC. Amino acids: CASSEIRTGHGYTF.

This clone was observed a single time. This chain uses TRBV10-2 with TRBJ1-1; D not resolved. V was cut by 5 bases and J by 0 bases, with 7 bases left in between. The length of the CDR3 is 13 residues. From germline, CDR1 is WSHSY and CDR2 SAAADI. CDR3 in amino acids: CASSSRLNTEAFF. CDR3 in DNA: TGCGCCAGCAGTAGTAGACTGAACACTGAAGCTTTCTTT.

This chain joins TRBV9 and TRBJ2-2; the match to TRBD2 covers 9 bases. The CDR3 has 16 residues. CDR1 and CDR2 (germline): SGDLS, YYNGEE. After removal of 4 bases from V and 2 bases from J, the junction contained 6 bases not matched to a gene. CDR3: CASSPSGRTNTGELFF. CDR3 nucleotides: TGTGCCAGCAGCCCGAGCGGGAGGACCAACACCGGGGAGCTGTTTTTT.

The CDR3 is CASGLPRAASGVWELFF. In nucleotides, the CDR3 is TGTGCTAGTGGTTTGCCCCGAGCGGCTAGCGGGGTTTGGGAGCTGTTTTTT. V gene TRBV12-5 combines with J gene TRBJ2-2; 9 positions match TRBD2. The CDR3 length is 17 residues. Germline CDR1 is LGHNT and CDR2 is FRNRAP. V gave up 2 bases and J gave up 9 bases; unmatched junction bases: 13.

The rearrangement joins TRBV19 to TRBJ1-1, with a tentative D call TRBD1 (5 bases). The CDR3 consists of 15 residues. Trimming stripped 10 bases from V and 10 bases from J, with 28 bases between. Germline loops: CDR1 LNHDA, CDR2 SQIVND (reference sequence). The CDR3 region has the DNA TGTGCCACCAAGGGAACAGGAAATTTTCGGGTCGGAGCTTTCTTT. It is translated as CATKGTGNFRVGAFF. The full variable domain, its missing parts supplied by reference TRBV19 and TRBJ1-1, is DGGITQSPKYLFRKEGQNVTLSCEQNLNHDAMYWYRQDPGQGLRLIYYSQIVNDFQKGDIAEGYSVSREKKESFPLTVTSAQKNPTAFYLCATKGTGNFRVGAFFGQGTRLTVV.

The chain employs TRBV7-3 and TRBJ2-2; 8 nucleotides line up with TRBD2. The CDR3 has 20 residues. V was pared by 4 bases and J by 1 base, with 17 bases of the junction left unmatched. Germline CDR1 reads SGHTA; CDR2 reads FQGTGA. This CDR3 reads CASSSRTPRGLAKNTGELFF. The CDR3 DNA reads TGTGCCAGCAGCTCTAGGACTCCTCGTGGACTAGCAAAGAACACCGGGGAGCTGTTTTTT.

CDR3 in amino acids: CASSPAVGVYEQYF. The CDR3 DNA reads TGTGCCAGCAGCCCTGCCGTGGGCGTCTACGAGCAGTACTTC. The genes are TRBV9 and TRBJ2-7; D is undetermined. V lost 4 bases, J lost 3 bases, and 14 bases lay in between. The CDR3 spans 14 residues. Per the germline V gene, CDR1 is SGDLS and CDR2 is YYNGEE.

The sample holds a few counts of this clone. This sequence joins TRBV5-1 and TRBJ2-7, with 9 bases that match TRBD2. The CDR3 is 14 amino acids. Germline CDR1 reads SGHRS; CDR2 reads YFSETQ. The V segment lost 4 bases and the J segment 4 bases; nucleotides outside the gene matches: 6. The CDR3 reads CASSNSGSLYEQYF. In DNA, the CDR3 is TGCGCCAGCAGCAATAGCGGGAGTCTATACGAGCAGTACTTC.

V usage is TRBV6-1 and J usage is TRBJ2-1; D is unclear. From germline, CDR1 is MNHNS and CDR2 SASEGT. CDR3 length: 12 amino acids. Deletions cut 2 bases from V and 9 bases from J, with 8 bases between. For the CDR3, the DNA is TGTGCCAGCAGTGAACTCCTGGCTGAGCAGTTCTTC. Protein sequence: CASSELLAEQFF.

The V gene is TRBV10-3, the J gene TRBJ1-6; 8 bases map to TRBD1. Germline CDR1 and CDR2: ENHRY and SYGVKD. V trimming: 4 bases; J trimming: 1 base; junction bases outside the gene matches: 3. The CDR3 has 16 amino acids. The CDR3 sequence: CAISAQGASYNSPLHF. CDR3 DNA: TGTGCCATCAGTGCCCAGGGGGCTTCCTATAATTCACCCCTCCACTTT.

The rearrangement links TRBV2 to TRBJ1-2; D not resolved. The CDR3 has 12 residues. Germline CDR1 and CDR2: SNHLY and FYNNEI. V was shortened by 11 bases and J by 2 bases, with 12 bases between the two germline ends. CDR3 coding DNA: TGTGCCGAGGAGGGAGGGAACTATGGCTACACCTTC. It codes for CAEEGGNYGYTF.

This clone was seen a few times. In nucleotides, the CDR3 is TGTGCCATCAGTGACCCCCGAGACAGGCGCCGAGGGGGCTACACCTTC. This gives the protein CAISDPRDRRRGGYTF. V is TRBV10-3 and J is TRBJ1-2; D may be TRBD1 (6 bases). V was shortened by 3 bases and J by 8 bases, with 22 bases between the two germline ends. The CDR3 contains 16 residues. The germline V gene encodes CDR1 ENHRY and CDR2 SYGVKD.

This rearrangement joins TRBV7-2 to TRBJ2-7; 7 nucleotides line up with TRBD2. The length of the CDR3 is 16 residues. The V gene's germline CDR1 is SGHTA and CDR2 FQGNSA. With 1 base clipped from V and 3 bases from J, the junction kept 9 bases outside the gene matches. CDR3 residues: CASSLGLGRGSYEQYF. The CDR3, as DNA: TGTGCCAGCAGCTTAGGGTTGGGGAGGGGTAGCTACGAGCAGTACTTC.

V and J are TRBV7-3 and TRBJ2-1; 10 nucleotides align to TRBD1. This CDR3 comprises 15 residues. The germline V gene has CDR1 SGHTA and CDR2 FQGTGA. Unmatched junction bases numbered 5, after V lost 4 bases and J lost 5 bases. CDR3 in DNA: TGTGCCAGCAGCTCACCGGGACAGGGGAACAATGAGCAGTTCTTC. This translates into CASSSPGQGNNEQFF.